One T cell receptor beta chain is described in this entry. This may be a read error: a much more frequent sequence differs by one nucleotide. This sample is part of a study of T cells in Graves' hyperthyroidism and ophthalmopathy. Whole-study context: Once the initial diagnosis was made, peripheral blood was obtained before any treatment.

Each patient was aged 18 to 65 and had newly diagnosed hyperthyroidism of under 2 months' duration. The CDR3 has 12 amino acids. Germline CDR1 MNHNS, CDR2 SASEGT. Trimming took 5 bases from V and 3 from J, leaving 7 bases between them. The CDR3 regions of TCR beta were amplified from RNA transcripts. HTBI primers were the set used in a first-round RT-PCR of the TCR CDR3. TCRdb processed the multiplex PCR reads anew with MiXCR; each CDR3 protein has one entry. This table holds approximately 610,000 distinct CDR3 sequences, around 17% found once. The material sequenced was blood. This sequence joins TRBV6-1 and TRBJ2-5, with D uncertain. The sequence was collected from a woman aged 18-29 years with Graves' hyperthyroidism. In nucleotides, the CDR3 is TGTGCCAGCAGTCACAGAAAAGAGACCCAGTACTTC. Translating gives CASSHRKETQYF.